This TCR beta chain came from a study of T-cell memory formation after mild COVID-19. From the 5' RACE reads, TCRdb called clonotypes with MiXCR, one entry per CDR3 protein. Here the sample spans 450,000 to 650,000 distinct CDR3 sequences, about a fifth being singletons. This clonotype was found many times. Sample: PBMCs or a T cell subset sorted from them (not recorded which). The source of this sequence is an adult woman who had mild COVID-19 (a few samples of this study predate the infection). Cell type and time point are not known.

The CDR3 sequence is CASSSLAGGPDTQYF. CDR3 DNA: TGTGCCAGCAGCTCCCTAGCGGGAGGGCCAGATACGCAGTATTTT. V gene TRBV7-2 combines with J gene TRBJ2-3; 12 bases match TRBD2. V shed 4 bases, J shed 4 bases, and the junction held 3 bases outside the gene matches. The CDR3 loop spans 15 amino acids. CDR1 is SGHTA and CDR2 is FQGNSA in the germline V gene.